This TCR beta chain was observed in a study of blood T cell repertoires in COVID-19. Study-wide context: From the United States, Italy and Spain came samples of acute and convalescent COVID-19. In each case, the material was cDNA or gDNA derived from T cells, B-cell-depleted T cells, or PBMCs.

In the source study's methods: It was from reference gene primer amplification that nucleated cell counts were estimated. Sequencing was performed with immunoSEQ multiplex PCR; in TCRdb, only in-frame clones are kept and a portion is missing. D and trimming were read from the DNA, whereas the V and J calls and clone size are those reported in that table. The table lists roughly 62,000 clones, roughly four fifths of them singletons. Germline values: CDR1 MNHEY, CDR2 SMNVEV (reference sequence). The CDR3 runs 11 residues. This chain links TRBV27 with TRBJ2-7; D perhaps matches TRBD1 (6 bases). This clonotype was sampled from a man between 60 and 70 years old with acute or convalescent COVID-19. The sequencing sample was made of peripheral blood. In nucleotides, the CDR3 is TGTGCTCAGGGGTCCTCCTACGAGCAGTACTTC. This codes for CAQGSSYEQYF.